The 30 T cell receptor beta chains in this list originate from one sample, sequenced in a study of T-cell reconstitution after alpha-beta-depleted transplantation in children. Researchers prepared the TCRbeta library using unique molecular identifiers, the study reports. Each CDR3 protein is one row after TCRdb ran MiXCR on the PCR reads. The table lists about 500,000 distinct CDR3 sequences, approximately 29% of them singletons, with roughly 2.5% in the top ten. Source: PBMCs from the stem cell graft donor, taken from the stem cell graft. The receptors stem from a human donor who donated a stem cell graft to a child with aplastic anemia.

This sequence joins TRBV5-1 and TRBJ2-5; D gene ambiguous. Germline lookup yields CDR1 SGHRS and CDR2 YFSETQ. The V gene lost 3 bases and the J gene lost 2 bases, with 11 bases spanning the gap. The CDR3 runs 14 residues. CDR3 DNA: TGCGCCAGCAGCTCGGGCTCCACACAAGAGACCCAGTACTTC. This translates into CASSSGSTQETQYF.

The V gene is TRBV6-1, the J gene TRBJ1-4; perhaps TRBD1 as D (6 bases). V was pared by 6 bases and J by 5 bases, with 16 bases between. The germline V gene encodes CDR1 MNHNS and CDR2 SASEGT. There are 15 residues in the CDR3. The CDR3 loop reads CASRATGSLNEKLFF. CDR3 DNA sequence: TGTGCCAGCAGAGCGACAGGATCACTAAATGAAAAACTGTTTTTT.

In this sample, this clonotype turned up a few times. The CDR3 sequence is CASSVDGNTEAFF. The DNA for the CDR3 is TGTGCCAGTAGTGTGGACGGGAACACTGAAGCTTTCTTT. The rearrangement joins TRBV9 to TRBJ1-1; D not resolved. The CDR3 is 13 amino acids. The V gene lost 8 bases and the J gene lost 1 base, with 12 bases spanning the gap. Germline V lookup: CDR1 SGDLS, CDR2 YYNGEE. Based on the CDR3 plus reference TRBV9 and TRBJ1-1, the full variable domain is DSGVTQTPKHLITATGQRVTLRCSPRSGDLSVYWYQQSLDQGLQFLIQYYNGEERAKGNILERFSAQQFPDLHSELNLSSLELGDSALYFCASSVDGNTEAFFGQGTRLTVV.

The genes are TRBV4-2 and TRBJ1-6; D perhaps matches TRBD1 (6 bases). V dropped 0 bases and J dropped 8 bases, with 14 bases sitting between them. Per germline, CDR1 LGHNA and CDR2 YNFKEQ. The length of the CDR3 is 16 residues. CDR3 in amino acids: CASSQDLNREYSPLHF. The CDR3 nucleotides are TGTGCCAGCAGCCAAGATCTTAACAGGGAGTATTCACCCCTCCACTTT.

There are a few counts of this clonotype. The chain couples TRBV7-6 to TRBJ1-1, with 10 positions matching TRBD1. The CDR3 runs to 16 residues. The germline CDR1 and CDR2 sequences are SGHVS and FNYEAQ. V trimming: 5 bases; J trimming: 0 bases; junction bases outside the gene matches: 6. For the CDR3, the DNA is TGTGCCAGCAGCCCACGGGACAGGGGATTGAACACTGAAGCTTTCTTT. This encodes CASSPRDRGLNTEAFF.

The chain carries TRBV9 and TRBJ1-2; the match to TRBD1 covers 7 bases. The J segment lost 4 bases and the V segment lost 3 bases, leaving 6 bases of the junction unmatched. The V gene's germline CDR1 is SGDLS and CDR2 YYNGEE. The CDR3 contains 14 residues. The CDR3, as DNA: TGTGCCAGCAGCGGGACAGGTGGTATCTATGGCTACACCTTC. Translation: CASSGTGGIYGYTF.

The rearrangement joins TRBV29-1 to TRBJ2-5, with a weak D call TRBD2 (5 bases). The V end lost 7 bases, the J end lost 5 bases, and 14 bases lay between the germline ends. This CDR3 is 12 amino acids long. Looked up from germline, CDR1 is SQVTM and CDR2 is ANQGSEA. CDR3 in amino acids: CSATPGFETQYF. The CDR3, as DNA: TGCAGCGCCACCCCGGGGTTCGAGACCCAGTACTTC. The full variable domain, completed using reference TRBV29-1 and TRBJ2-5, is SAVISQKPSRDICQRGTSLTIQCQVDSQVTMMFWYRQQPGQSLTLIATANQGSEATYESGFVIDKFPISRPNLTFSTLTVSNMSPEDSSIYLCSATPGFETQYFGPGTRLLVL.

This clonotype was seen a few times. The CDR3 is CASSLTDGFEAFF. CDR3 in DNA: TGTGCCAGCAGCCTGACGGACGGATTTGAAGCTTTCTTT. The chain joins TRBV7-8 to TRBJ1-1; D remains unclear. V shed 5 bases and J shed 7 bases, with 14 bases lying between them. The germline CDR1 and CDR2 sequences are SGHVS and FQNEAQ. The CDR3 runs to 13 residues. Complete variable domain (other parts from reference TRBV7-8 and TRBJ1-1): GAGVSQSPRYKVAKRGQDVALRCDPISGHVSLFWYQQALGQGPEFLTYFQNEAQLDKSGLPSDRFFAERPEGSVSTLKIQRTQQEDSAVYLCASSLTDGFEAFFGQGTRLTVV.

The J gene is TRBJ2-1, the V gene TRBV5-4; possible D gene TRBD2, 6 bases. V dropped 0 bases and J dropped 8 bases, with 21 bases sitting between them. CDR1 SGHNT and CDR2 YYREEE come from the germline V gene (reference sequence). CDR3 size: 17 residues. The CDR3 DNA is TGTGCCAGCAGCTTGGCGGGGGATCCCCCTATATCGGATGAGCAGTTCTTC. Protein product: CASSLAGDPPISDEQFF.

This chain connects TRBV7-3 to TRBJ2-7, with 10 bases that match TRBD2. V lost 5 bases and J lost 6; bases outside the gene matches: 10. The CDR3 has 15 amino acids. The V gene's germline CDR1 is SGHTA and CDR2 FQGTGA. CDR3: CASSPASGRAGEQYF. The CDR3 DNA is TGTGCCAGCAGCCCCGCCAGCGGGAGGGCCGGCGAGCAGTACTTC.

This sequence joins TRBV7-3 and TRBJ1-2, with unresolved D. CDR1 is SGHTA, CDR2 FQGTGA, per germline. Trimming removed 5 bases at V and 8 bases at J, with 18 bases between. CDR3 length: 14 residues. In nucleotides, the CDR3 is TGTGCCAGCAGCCCCGGCCAGGCCCAAGGGGGCTACACCTTC. It is translated as CASSPGQAQGGYTF.

This clonotype was detected a few times. This chain uses TRBV4-3 with TRBJ1-5; D gene unclear. Germline V gene sequence: CDR1 LGHNA, CDR2 YSLEER. Trimming cost V 0 bases and J 1 base, with 7 bases left between them. The CDR3 length is 15 residues. CDR3 DNA: TGCGCCAGCAGCCAAGAGAATTTGAGCAATCAGCCCCAGCATTTT. Its protein product is CASSQENLSNQPQHF.

CDR3 loop: CASSAGTSSNTGELFF. In DNA, the CDR3 is TGTGCCAGCAGCGCCGGGACGAGCTCGAACACCGGGGAGCTGTTTTTT. The chain is built from TRBV7-8 and TRBJ2-2; D is perhaps TRBD1 or TRBD2 (5 bases each). V gave up 5 bases and J gave up 0 bases, with 13 bases separating them. Germline CDR1 is SGHVS and CDR2 is FQNEAQ. There are 16 residues in the CDR3.

The chain couples TRBV11-2 to TRBJ2-3; the D gene is possibly TRBD2 (6 bases). Germline assignment: CDR1 SGHAT and CDR2 FQNNGV. The CDR3 loop spans 18 amino acids. V was shortened by 5 bases and J by 0 bases, with 21 bases between the two germline ends. The CDR3 nucleotides read TGTGCCAGCAGCCCTCCGGGGCTAGCGAGTTCTAGCACAGATACGCAGTATTTT. The encoded protein is CASSPPGLASSSTDTQYF.

The rearrangement joins TRBV14 to TRBJ2-5; TRBD2 is a possible D gene (5 bases). The V end was cut by 1 base, the J end by 5 bases, with 11 bases between. The germline CDR1 and CDR2 sequences are SGHDN and FVKESK. The CDR3 loop spans 14 amino acids. CDR3 sequence (DNA): TGTGCCAGCAGCCAAGGGTCGGGAACCGAGACCCAGTACTTC. It encodes CASSQGSGTETQYF.

V gene TRBV20-1 combines with J gene TRBJ2-1; D is perhaps TRBD2 (6 bases). V lost 4 bases, J lost 12 bases, and 16 bases lay in between. The CDR3 length is 12 residues. Germline V CDR1 and CDR2: DFQATT, SNEGSKA (reference sequence). CDR3 amino acids: CSANPRVEGQFF. In nucleotides, the CDR3 is TGCAGTGCTAACCCCCGGGTGGAGGGGCAGTTCTTC.

The V gene is TRBV13, the J gene TRBJ1-1; 8 nucleotides align to TRBD1. The CDR3 loop spans 13 amino acids. The J segment lost 4 bases and the V segment lost 6 bases, leaving 4 bases of the junction unmatched. Germline CDR1 is PRHDT and CDR2 is FYEKMQ (reference sequence). The CDR3 sequence is CASRATGGTEAFF. CDR3 bases: TGTGCCAGCAGGGCTACAGGGGGCACTGAAGCTTTCTTT.

This clonotype turned up a few times. The chain carries TRBV12-3 or TRBV12-4 and TRBJ2-3; D is possibly TRBD1 (6 bases). The germline V and J ends were trimmed by 7 bases and 0 bases, with 14 bases remaining between them. CDR3 size: 15 residues. CDR3 region: CASNLGGKSTDTQYF. Here the CDR3 DNA reads TGTGCCAGCAACTTAGGGGGAAAGAGCACAGATACGCAGTATTTT.

On this clonotype: The CDR3 ends on some other residue instead of the conserved phenylalanine or tryptophan, so this is likely a read error. The V gene is TRBV5-1, the J gene TRBJ2-5; maybe TRBD1 (6 bases). Deletions cut 8 bases from V and 0 bases from J, with 14 bases between. The CDR3 covers 14 residues. Germline values: CDR1 SGHRS, CDR2 YFSETQ. As DNA, the CDR3 is TGCGCCAGTATGAGGGGGTCGTACCAAGAGACCCAGTACTTG. Its protein product is CASMRGSYQETQYL.

This clonotype has just a few counts. The V and J genes are TRBV7-9 and TRBJ2-7, with 14 bases identical to TRBD2. CDR3 length: 16 residues. Germline CDR1 and CDR2: SEHNR and FQNEAQ (reference sequence). Germline trimming cut 7 bases from V and 5 bases from J; bases unmatched to any gene: 10. The CDR3 nucleotides read TGTGCCAGCATCCCCGGGACTAGCGGGAGTCCAAACGAGCAGTACTTC. Translated: CASIPGTSGSPNEQYF.

The chain uses TRBV19 and TRBJ2-7, with TRBD1 matching 11 bases. This CDR3 comprises 14 residues. Germline V gene lookup returns CDR1 LNHDA and CDR2 SQIVND (reference sequence). J was trimmed by 4 bases and V by 4 bases; bases with no gene match: 3. DNA for the CDR3: TGTGCCAGTAGTACCGGGACAGGGGGTTACGAGCAGTACTTC. Amino acids: CASSTGTGGYEQYF.

This clonotype was found a few times. One end of the junction varies from germline; a read error may be responsible. The chain recombines TRBV4-3 with TRBJ1-2, with D possibly TRBD1 on 5 matching bases. The CDR3 runs 13 residues. From germline, CDR1 is LGHNA and CDR2 YSLEER. In DNA, the CDR3 is TGCGCCAGCAGCCCTCTCGGGGCACTTTCTGTCATGTTC. Translating it yields CASSPLGALSVMF.

The CDR3 coding sequence is TGTGCCAGCTCACCGGGACAAGACTCCTACGAGCAGTACTTC. Its translation: CASSPGQDSYEQYF. The chain combines TRBV18 with TRBJ2-7; TRBD1 is a possible D gene (6 bases). The CDR3 contains 14 residues. Trimming removed 3 bases from V and 0 bases from J, with 9 bases in between. The germline gives CDR1 KGHSH, CDR2 LQKENI. Full variable domain (remainder filled in from reference TRBV18 and TRBJ2-7): NAGVMQNPRHLVRRRGQEARLRCSPMKGHSHVYWYRQLPEEGLKFMVYLQKENIIDESGMPKERFSAEFPKEGPSILRIQQVVRGDSAAYFCASSPGQDSYEQYFGPGTRLTVT.

This clonotype was counted between two and nine times. The gene calls are TRBV21-1 and TRBJ2-7. TRBV21-1 is a known pseudogene. The CDR3 contains 12 residues. The CDR3 coding sequence is TGTGCCAGCAGCAAAGCAGGGTACGAGCAGTACGTC. This translates into CASSKAGYEQYV.

The chain recombines TRBV28 with TRBJ1-1; 9 nucleotides agree with TRBD1. The CDR3 runs to 15 residues. V shed 5 bases and J 4 bases; nucleotides not matched to a gene: 8. The germline V gene encodes CDR1 MDHEN and CDR2 SYDVKM. CDR3 residues: CASSDPGTGRTEAFF. In DNA, the CDR3 is TGTGCCAGCAGTGACCCCGGGACAGGGCGCACTGAAGCTTTCTTT.

This clonotype was seen more than once but under ten times. The rearrangement uses TRBV4-2 and TRBJ1-1, with 10 nucleotides matching TRBD1. The J segment lost 1 base and the V segment lost 4 bases, leaving 12 bases of the junction unmatched. In germline, CDR1 is LGHNA, CDR2 YNFKEQ. The CDR3 is made up of 18 amino acids. Here the CDR3 reads CASSRPVGTGVTNTEAFF. DNA of the CDR3: TGTGCCAGCAGCCGTCCTGTGGGGACAGGGGTAACGAACACTGAAGCTTTCTTT.

This clonotype was detected only a few times. The rearrangement joins TRBV20-1 to TRBJ2-1, with a weak D call TRBD2 (6 bases). The CDR3 consists of 14 residues. CDR1 is DFQATT, CDR2 SNEGSKA, per germline (reference sequence). V was cut by 3 bases and J by 6 bases, with 15 bases left in between. CDR3 DNA sequence: TGCAGTGCTAGTAAGGTAGCGGCGATCAATGAGCAGTTCTTC. Residues: CSASKVAAINEQFF.

V is TRBV5-1 and J is TRBJ2-7, with unresolved D. The CDR3 loop spans 15 amino acids. The V gene lost 0 bases and the J gene lost 0 bases, with 10 bases spanning the gap. CDR1 is SGHRS, CDR2 YFSETQ, per germline. The CDR3 nucleotides read TGCGCCAGCAGCTTGGGCCACAGAACCTCCTACGAGCAGTACTTC. This translates into CASSLGHRTSYEQYF.

This clonotype has just a few counts. The rearrangement joins TRBV6-2 or TRBV6-3 to TRBJ2-6; D unresolved. The germline V gene has CDR1 MNHEY and CDR2 SVGEGT. The V and J ends lost 5 bases and 0 bases respectively, with 5 bases between them. This CDR3 spans 14 amino acids. The CDR3 protein is CASSHHSGANVLTF. CDR3 DNA: TGTGCCAGCAGTCACCACTCTGGGGCCAACGTCCTGACTTTC.

This clonotype was found a few times. The chain combines TRBV10-1 with TRBJ1-2; D remains ambiguous. The ends were cut back, 3 bases at V and 4 bases at J, with 3 bases in the middle. The germline gives CDR1 WNHNN, CDR2 SYGVQD (reference sequence). The CDR3 has 11 amino acids. The CDR3, as DNA: TGCGCCAGCAGTGACGGCTATGGCTACACCTTC. Amino acid sequence: CASSDGYGYTF.